This entry lists 12 T cell receptor beta chains sequenced from one sample in a study of OX40 agonist ivuxolimab in advanced cancers. Sequencing used immunoSEQ multiplex PCR; TCRdb keeps in-frame clones, though not all of them. Among tens of thousands of clones listed, about 88% were seen once. Sequenced material: CD4+ or CD8+ T cells sorted from blood, taken in a trial of the OX40 agonist ivuxolimab. The receptor set was obtained from an adult with an advanced solid tumor such as melanoma, head and neck, liver or kidney cancer.

This rearrangement joins TRBV5-1 to TRBJ2-1; 11 bases fit TRBD2. This CDR3 spans 18 amino acids. V was pared by 4 bases and J by 12 bases, with 21 bases of the junction left unmatched. Germline V lookup: CDR1 SGHRS, CDR2 YFSETQ. The CDR3 loop reads CASSPPGSGTSGRGVQFF. The DNA of the CDR3 is TGCGCCAGCAGCCCGCCAGGGTCTGGGACTAGCGGAAGGGGGGTGCAGTTCTTC.

This clone has more than one count but fewer than ten. Here the CDR3 reads CATSIDRGRYGYTF. The CDR3 nucleotides are TGTGCCACCAGCATAGACAGGGGGAGGTATGGCTACACCTTC. The chain recombines TRBV15 with TRBJ1-2; 9 bases agree with TRBD1. This CDR3 has 14 residues. V dropped 4 bases and J dropped 5; count of bases not matched to a gene: 5. The germline V gene encodes CDR1 LNHNV and CDR2 YYDKDF (reference sequence). Drawing the rest from reference TRBV15 and TRBJ1-2, the complete variable domain is DAMVIQNPRYQVTQFGKPVTLSCSQTLNHNVMYWYQQKSSQAPKLLFHYYDKDFNNEADTPDNFQSRRPNTSFCFLDIRSPGLGDTAMYLCATSIDRGRYGYTFGSGTRLTVV.

This chain joins TRBV11-3 and TRBJ1-1, with D uncertain. The CDR3 covers 15 residues. Germline CDR1 SGHNT, CDR2 YENEEA. V dropped 0 bases and J dropped 5 bases, with 13 bases sitting between them. CDR3: CASSLDGVGITEAFF. In DNA, the CDR3 is TGTGCCAGCAGCTTAGATGGGGTGGGTATAACTGAAGCTTTCTTT.

CDR3 residues: CASSVAEGTGEKEQYF. The CDR3 bases are TGTGCCAGCAGCGTAGCAGAGGGGACGGGGGAGAAAGAGCAGTACTTC. The rearrangement joins TRBV9 to TRBJ2-7; perhaps TRBD2 as D (6 bases). CDR1 and CDR2 (germline): SGDLS, YYNGEE. V was shortened by 0 bases and J by 7 bases, with 20 bases between the two germline ends. This CDR3 has 16 amino acids.

The chain is built from TRBV28 and TRBJ2-5; 10 positions match TRBD1. The ends lost 5 bases at V and 4 bases at J; junction bases unmatched: 4. CDR1 is MDHEN and CDR2 is SYDVKM in the germline V gene. The CDR3 loop spans 14 amino acids. In DNA, the CDR3 is TGTGCCAGCAGTGAAGACAGGGGGCGAGAGACCCAGTACTTC. As protein: CASSEDRGRETQYF.

This chain joins TRBV6-1 and TRBJ2-2; D perhaps matches TRBD1 (6 bases). The germline gives CDR1 MNHNS, CDR2 SASEGT. The ends were cut back, 8 bases at V and 2 bases at J, with 9 bases in the middle. The CDR3 sequence is 13 residues long. The CDR3 reads CASGTLNTGELFF. The CDR3 DNA reads TGTGCCAGCGGGACACTAAACACCGGGGAGCTGTTTTTT.

The chain combines TRBV7-9 with TRBJ2-7; no definite D call. Trimming took 7 bases from V and 2 from J, leaving 15 bases between them. The germline V gene has CDR1 SEHNR and CDR2 FQNEAQ (reference sequence). The CDR3 spans 14 residues. CDR3 sequence (DNA): TGTGCCAGCACCCCAATGGCCACCACCTACGAGCAGTACTTC. Its protein product is CASTPMATTYEQYF.

The chain employs TRBV4-2 and TRBJ1-1; D not resolved. CDR1 and CDR2 (germline): LGHNA, YNFKEQ. Trimming removed 0 bases at V and 2 bases at J, with 10 bases between. This CDR3 spans 15 amino acids. The CDR3 is CASSQDYQPNTEAFF. The CDR3 coding sequence is TGTGCCAGCAGCCAAGACTACCAGCCCAACACTGAAGCTTTCTTT.

This chain connects TRBV5-1 to TRBJ2-7, with TRBD1 identical over 11 bases. V lost 4 bases, J lost 2 bases, and 8 bases stayed unmatched. The CDR3 is 16 amino acids. The germline CDR1 and CDR2 sequences are SGHRS and YFSETQ. CDR3 amino acids: CASSPGQGAATYEQYF. The CDR3 DNA reads as TGCGCCAGCAGCCCAGGACAGGGGGCCGCGACCTACGAGCAGTACTTC. The full variable domain, completed using reference TRBV5-1 and TRBJ2-7, is KAGVTQTPRYLIKTRGQQVTLSCSPISGHRSVSWYQQTPGQGLQFLFEYFSETQRNKGNFPGRFSGRQFSNSRSEMNVSTLELGDSALYLCASSPGQGAATYEQYFGPGTRLTVT.

The chain has TRBV19 and TRBJ2-7; 7 nucleotides align to TRBD2. The CDR3 has 15 residues. Germline V CDR1 and CDR2: LNHDA, SQIVND (reference sequence). Unmatched junction bases numbered 8, after V lost 1 base and J lost 5 bases. The chain's CDR3 is CASSIVSSGNNEQYF. As DNA, the CDR3 is TGTGCCAGTAGTATAGTAAGCAGCGGGAATAACGAGCAGTACTTC.

The CDR3 nucleotides read TGTGCCAGCTCACCACTAGACCAACAAGAGACCCAGTACTTC. Translating it yields CASSPLDQQETQYF. The J gene is TRBJ2-5, the V gene TRBV18; D gene unclear. Germline loops: CDR1 KGHSH, CDR2 LQKENI. V was cut by 1 base and J by 2 bases, with 8 bases left in between. The CDR3 totals 14 residues.

Here the CDR3 reads CASRPGQKETQYF. CDR3 coding DNA: TGTGCCAGCAGACCCGGACAGAAAGAGACCCAGTACTTC. The rearrangement joins TRBV28 to TRBJ2-5; weak D call: TRBD1 (6 bases). Trimming left V 6 bases short and J 3 bases short, with 11 bases between. The CDR3 contains 13 residues. The germline gives CDR1 MDHEN, CDR2 SYDVKM.